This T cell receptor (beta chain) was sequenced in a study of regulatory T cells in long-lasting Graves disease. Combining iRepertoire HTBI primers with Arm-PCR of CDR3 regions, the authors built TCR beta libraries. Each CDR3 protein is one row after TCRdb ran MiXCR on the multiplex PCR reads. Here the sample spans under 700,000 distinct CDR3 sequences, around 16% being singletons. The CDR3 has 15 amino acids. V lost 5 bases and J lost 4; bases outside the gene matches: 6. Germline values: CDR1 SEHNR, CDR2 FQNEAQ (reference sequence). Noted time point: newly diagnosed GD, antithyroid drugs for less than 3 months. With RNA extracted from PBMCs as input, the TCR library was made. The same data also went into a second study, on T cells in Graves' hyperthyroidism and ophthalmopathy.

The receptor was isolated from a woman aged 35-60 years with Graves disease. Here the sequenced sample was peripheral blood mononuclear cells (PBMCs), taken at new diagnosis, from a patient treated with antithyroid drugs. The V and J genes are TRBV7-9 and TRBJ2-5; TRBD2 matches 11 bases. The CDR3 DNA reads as TGTGCCAGCAGCATTCTAGCGGGGGGTGGAGAGACCCAGTACTTC. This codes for CASSILAGGGETQYF.